The 27 T cell receptor beta chains below were found in one sample sequenced in a study of blood T cells in healthy people across ages. Alongside a J-beta primer mix, a sample-barcoded 5' primer served in a second PCR lasting about 7 to 12 cycles. TCRdb called the 5' RACE reads again in MiXCR, with one record for every CDR3 protein. The sample includes some 690,000 distinct CDR3 sequences, 22% of them seen just once. Input material: blood. The source is a man between 65 and 85 years old in good health.

V is TRBV14 and J is TRBJ2-5, with TRBD1 identical over 7 bases. The J segment lost 5 bases and the V segment lost 5 bases, leaving 11 bases of the junction unmatched. The V gene's germline CDR1 is SGHDN and CDR2 FVKESK. The CDR3 runs 15 residues. CDR3 coding DNA: TGTGCCAGCAGCACAAGACAGGGTTGGAGTGAGACCCAGTACTTC. This encodes CASSTRQGWSETQYF.

The chain couples TRBV9 to TRBJ1-2; no clear D. Trimming shortened V by 7 bases and J by 5 bases, and 15 bases separated the two germline ends. This CDR3 is 13 amino acids long. Germline lookup yields CDR1 SGDLS and CDR2 YYNGEE. In DNA form, the CDR3 reads TGTGCCAGCGCCCCGGGCCACCCTTATGGCTACACCTTC. As protein: CASAPGHPYGYTF.

This clonotype has a handful of counts. This chain links TRBV5-1 with TRBJ2-2; possibly TRBD2 for D (6 bases). Germline V lookup: CDR1 SGHRS, CDR2 YFSETQ. The V end was cut by 2 bases, the J end by 1 base, with 12 bases between. This CDR3 comprises 16 residues. CDR3 DNA sequence: TGCGCCAGCAGCTTTTCGACGGGGGTGAACACCGGGGAGCTGTTTTTT. Protein product: CASSFSTGVNTGELFF.

The rearrangement uses TRBV7-6 and TRBJ2-4; 7 nucleotides line up with TRBD1. The germline V gene encodes CDR1 SGHVS and CDR2 FNYEAQ. The CDR3 runs 13 residues. V was pared by 4 bases and J by 5 bases, with 2 bases of the junction left unmatched. The CDR3 sequence is CASSSGGQNIQYF. In DNA, the CDR3 is TGTGCCAGCAGCTCAGGGGGACAAAACATTCAGTACTTC.

In its sample, this clonotype was seen many times. This chain uses TRBV5-1 with TRBJ1-6; TRBD1 might be the D (6 bases). The germline V gene encodes CDR1 SGHRS and CDR2 YFSETQ. This CDR3 region has 15 residues. The ends were cut back, 5 bases at V and 5 bases at J, with 14 bases in the middle. CDR3 residues: CASSQQGGNNSPLHF. The CDR3 DNA follows: TGCGCCAGCAGTCAACAGGGAGGAAATAATTCACCCCTCCACTTT.

In this sample, this clonotype turned up many times. The rearrangement uses TRBV5-6 and TRBJ2-1; maybe TRBD1 (5 bases). V lost 2 bases, J lost 5 bases, and 23 bases lay in between. Germline loops: CDR1 SGHDT, CDR2 YYEEEE. The CDR3 runs to 18 residues. CDR3 sequence: CASSFSVVGHLSNNEQFF. The CDR3 DNA is TGTGCCAGCAGCTTCTCCGTAGTCGGACACTTATCCAACAATGAGCAGTTCTTC.

The table lists this clonotype with a few counts. The V call is TRBV27, the J call TRBJ1-1, with a possible D match to TRBD1 (5 bases). CDR3 length: 15 amino acids. Germline assignment: CDR1 MNHEY and CDR2 SMNVEV (reference sequence). Between the trimmed V and J ends, which lost 0 bases and 6 bases, there was a span of 14 bases. This CDR3 reads CASSLSMGVASEAFF. In DNA form, the CDR3 reads TGTGCCAGCAGTTTATCGATGGGGGTGGCCTCTGAAGCTTTCTTT.

V and J are TRBV29-1 and TRBJ1-1; a possible D gene is TRBD1 (6 bases). The CDR3 loop spans 14 amino acids. Trimming stripped 6 bases from V and 5 bases from J, with 19 bases between. Germline loops: CDR1 SQVTM, CDR2 ANQGSEA. The CDR3 protein is CSVEKAGVQTEAFF. The CDR3 bases are TGCAGCGTCGAGAAGGCAGGGGTACAAACTGAAGCTTTCTTT.

This clonotype showed up just a few times. The chain is built from TRBV20-1 and TRBJ2-1; the D gene is possibly TRBD2 (6 bases). Per the germline V gene, CDR1 is DFQATT and CDR2 is SNEGSKA (reference sequence). The CDR3 has 16 amino acids. Trimming shortened V by 3 bases and J by 8 bases, and 23 bases separated the two germline ends. The CDR3 sequence is CSASPAGSPVNHEQFF. In nucleotides, the CDR3 is TGCAGTGCTAGCCCTGCCGGGAGCCCCGTGAATCATGAGCAGTTCTTC.

This clonotype has just a few counts. The genes are TRBV29-1 and TRBJ2-1; the match to TRBD2 covers 10 bases. The CDR3 is made up of 14 amino acids. V shed 5 bases, J shed 4 bases, and the junction held 5 bases outside the gene matches. In germline, CDR1 is SQVTM, CDR2 ANQGSEA. Written as DNA, the CDR3 is TGCAGCGTTCAACTGACTAGCGGGTACAATGAGCAGTTCTTC. It yields the protein CSVQLTSGYNEQFF.

This clonotype was seen a handful of times. The V and J genes are TRBV7-2 and TRBJ1-1; possibly TRBD1 for D (6 bases). Germline V CDR1 and CDR2: SGHTA, FQGNSA. Between the trimmed V and J ends, which lost 4 bases and 5 bases, there was a span of 17 bases. The CDR3 length is 15 residues. The CDR3 is CASSSSGTLKTEAFF. The CDR3 DNA reads TGTGCCAGCAGCTCCTCCGGGACACTAAAAACTGAAGCTTTCTTT.

As for this clonotype: One junction end does not reproduce the germline sequence, and a read error may be involved. The chain couples TRBV5-1 to TRBJ1-2, with D possibly matching TRBD1 (5 bases). CDR1 and CDR2 (germline): SGHRS, YFSETQ. The CDR3 has 15 residues. Written as DNA, the CDR3 is TGCGCCAGCAGTTTGGACATAGCGGCTCCCTATGGCTACACCTTC. Translating gives CASSLDIAAPYGYTF.

The J gene is TRBJ1-5, the V gene TRBV12-3 or TRBV12-4; TRBD1 is a possible D gene (5 bases). The V end was cut by 2 bases, the J end by 9 bases, with 14 bases between. The CDR3 runs 14 residues. The CDR3 is CASSLSGAMGPQHF. The CDR3 DNA reads as TGTGCCAGCAGTTTAAGCGGGGCGATGGGGCCCCAGCATTTT.

This chain joins TRBV5-1 and TRBJ2-1; D not resolved. Trimming pared 0 bases from V and 6 bases from J, leaving 7 bases between. This CDR3 is 13 amino acids long. CDR1 is SGHRS, CDR2 YFSETQ, per germline. As DNA, the CDR3 is TGCGCCAGCAGCTTGGCGACGGGCAATGAGCAGTTCTTC. It yields the protein CASSLATGNEQFF.

This clonotype came up a few times. V is TRBV7-2 and J is TRBJ2-5; 9 nucleotides agree with TRBD1. The CDR3 runs to 15 residues. Looked up from germline, CDR1 is SGHTA and CDR2 is FQGNSA. V dropped 7 bases and J dropped 5; count of bases not matched to a gene: 11. Here the CDR3 DNA reads TGTGCCAGCATCTCGTTGGGACAGGGCTTCGAGACCCAGTACTTC. This codes for CASISLGQGFETQYF.

The rearrangement links TRBV15 to TRBJ2-2; 8 nucleotides agree with TRBD2. Germline V gene data show CDR1 as LNHNV and CDR2 as YYDKDF (reference sequence). The J segment lost 1 base and the V segment lost 1 base, leaving 2 bases of the junction unmatched. CDR3 length equals 16 residues. CDR3 sequence: CATSRGGLGNTGELFF. Here the CDR3 DNA reads TGTGCCACCAGCAGAGGGGGACTAGGGAACACCGGGGAGCTGTTTTTT.

The rearrangement links TRBV6-1 to TRBJ2-1; possible D gene TRBD2, 5 bases. The V end was cut by 2 bases, the J end by 0 bases, with 11 bases between. Germline CDR1 MNHNS, CDR2 SASEGT. CDR3 length equals 16 residues. CDR3 coding DNA: TGTGCCAGCAGTGAATTGAGGGCAAACTCCTACAATGAGCAGTTCTTC. Translating it yields CASSELRANSYNEQFF.

This clonotype came up a few times. Likely a read error: the CDR3 ends without its conserved phenylalanine or tryptophan. The DNA for the CDR3 is TGTGCCAGCAGCTTAGATATTTTGGCAGACGGGGAGCAGTACGTC. Protein: CASSLDILADGEQYV. The V and J genes are TRBV7-2 and TRBJ2-5, with a tentative D call TRBD2 (5 bases). Germline-derived CDR1 and CDR2 are SGHTA and FQGNSA. Trimming left V 1 base short and J 11 bases short, with 20 bases between. The CDR3 extends over 15 amino acids.

This clonotype was found many times. The rearrangement links TRBV2 to TRBJ2-6, with D hard to call. CDR3 length equals 13 residues. Germline CDR1 is SNHLY and CDR2 is FYNNEI. V was pared by 6 bases and J by 0 bases, with 3 bases between. The CDR3, as DNA: TGTGCCAGCAGGGCCTCTGGGGCCAACGTCCTGACTTTC. Amino acids: CASRASGANVLTF.

This clonotype has more than one count but fewer than ten. The rearrangement uses TRBV6-1 and TRBJ1-4; tentative D call: TRBD1 (5 bases). The CDR3 totals 13 residues. V was clipped by 6 bases and J by 5 bases, with 10 bases between them. Germline V gives CDR1 MNHNS, CDR2 SASEGT. CDR3 in amino acids: CASRDSPNEKLFF. CDR3 nucleotides: TGTGCCAGCAGAGACAGCCCGAATGAAAAACTGTTTTTT.

This clonotype was seen more than once but under ten times. The V call is TRBV2, the J call TRBJ2-3; D is uncertain. CDR3 length: 14 residues. V lost 3 bases and J lost 2, with 9 bases in between. CDR1 and CDR2 (germline): SNHLY, FYNNEI. The CDR3 nucleotides read TGTGCCAGCAGTGATATTGTAAACACAGATACGCAGTATTTT. The encoded protein is CASSDIVNTDTQYF.

As regards this clonotype: A much larger clonotype is one base distant, so this may be a read error. This rearrangement joins TRBV5-1 to TRBJ2-5; 11 positions agree with TRBD2. The DNA end lines up better with TRBJ2-1; the J call may be wrong. The CDR3 sequence is 16 residues long. Germline CDR1 reads SGHRS; CDR2 reads YFSETQ. CDR3 sequence: CASSSTGTSGYNGQFF. CDR3 coding DNA: TGCGCCAGCAGCTCCACCGGGACTAGCGGATACAATGGGCAGTTCTTC.

The chain joins TRBV7-7 to TRBJ2-5; 9 bases line up with TRBD1. CDR1 is SSHAT, CDR2 FNYEAQ, per germline (reference sequence). The CDR3 is made up of 17 amino acids. V lost 4 bases to trimming and J lost 4 bases; unmatched junction nucleotides: 13. CDR3 region: CASSSSGTGNSGETQYF. As DNA, the CDR3 is TGTGCCAGCAGCTCATCCGGGACAGGGAATAGTGGAGAGACCCAGTACTTC.

This clonotype appeared a few times. A much larger clonotype is one base distant, so this may be a read error. This sequence joins TRBV7-2 and TRBJ2-7, with D tentatively TRBD2 (6 bases). The CDR3 is 16 amino acids. V lost 1 base and J lost 2, with 15 bases in between. Per germline, CDR1 SGHTA and CDR2 FQGNSA. CDR3 sequence reads: CASSLEGTGGTYEQYF. The CDR3 nucleotides are TGTGCCAGCAGCTTAGAAGGGACTGGCGGCACCTACGAGCAGTACTTC.

The rearrangement links TRBV6-1 to TRBJ2-1; D may be TRBD2 (6 bases). The J call may be mistaken, given a closer DNA end match to TRBJ2-5. Per the germline V gene, CDR1 is MNHNS and CDR2 is SASEGT. The CDR3 is 13 residues long. Here the CDR3 reads CASGELAIETQYF. The CDR3 coding sequence is TGTGCCAGCGGGGAACTAGCCATAGAGACCCAGTACTTC.

This chain links TRBV19 with TRBJ2-4, with D perhaps TRBD1 or TRBD2 (5 bases each). The CDR3 length is 15 residues. The V gene lost 7 bases and the J gene lost 0 bases, with 13 bases spanning the gap. In germline, CDR1 is LNHDA, CDR2 SQIVND (reference sequence). The CDR3 DNA sequence: TGTGCCAGTACAGGGACGGTTGAAGCCAAAAACATTCAGTACTTC. Protein sequence: CASTGTVEAKNIQYF.

The table lists this clonotype with a few counts. V gene TRBV18 combines with J gene TRBJ2-1; 8 positions agree with TRBD1. Per the germline V gene, CDR1 is KGHSH and CDR2 is LQKENI. CDR3 length: 16 residues. Trimming took 2 bases from V and 3 from J; bases not matched to a gene: 6. CDR3 DNA: TGTGCCAGCTCACCAACTGGGACAGGATTCTACAATGAGCAGTTCTTC. Its protein is CASSPTGTGFYNEQFF.